This TCR beta chain was observed in a study of shared clonotypes between healthy human individuals. Libraries were prepared by immunoSEQ multiplex PCR; TCRdb keeps only in-frame clonotypes and omits some of them. The data hold some 680,000 clones, with around 78% observed a single time. Germline V gene data show CDR1 as MDHEN and CDR2 as SYDVKM. Between the trimmed V and J ends, which lost 3 bases and 5 bases, there was a span of 11 bases. The CDR3 covers 14 residues. With regard to this clone: Its target is not known.

Findings and caveats of the study: When naive CD4 clonotypes were compared across a handful of donors, 5% to 5.5% were shared. Clonotype sharing levels among donors were expected to vary with sequencing depth. Non-shared clonotypes had lower generation probabilities than those shared by all four donors.

Sequencing was performed on memory CD4+ T cells sorted from blood. As to subset: CD45RA-negative fraction. This receptor was obtained from a woman in her thirties in good health. The genes are TRBV28 and TRBJ2-1; a weak D match, TRBD1 (6 bases). The CDR3 nucleotides are TGTGCCAGCAGTTTCACTGGACAGAACAATGAGCAGTTCTTC. Protein product: CASSFTGQNNEQFF.